The 13 T cell receptor beta chains reported below all come from one sample, sequenced in a study of blood T cell repertoires in COVID-19. Measured with immunoSEQ multiplex PCR; TCRdb has only the in-frame clones, and not every one. Of tens of thousands of clones in the sample, approximately 86% are singletons; the top ten hold around a fifth. Sequencing was carried out using peripheral blood. Every receptor here comes from a man aged 50 to 60 in a cohort sampled during active COVID-19.

V and J are TRBV4-1 and TRBJ2-3; D might be TRBD2 (5 bases). This CDR3 has 16 amino acids. Germline lookup yields CDR1 MGHRA and CDR2 YSYEKL. Trimming removed 0 bases from V and 2 bases from J, with 12 bases in between. The CDR3 DNA follows: TGCGCCAGCAGCCAAGATAGCGAGTTGCCCACAGATACGCAGTATTTT. This encodes CASSQDSELPTDTQYF.

The rearrangement uses TRBV12-5 and TRBJ1-1; D remains unclear. Germline assignment: CDR1 LGHNT and CDR2 FRNRAP. The V end lost 4 bases, the J end lost 0 bases, and 6 bases lay between the germline ends. The CDR3 is 13 amino acids. CDR3 sequence (DNA): TGTGCTAGTGGTTACCAGGTGAACACTGAAGCTTTCTTT. Its translation: CASGYQVNTEAFF.

This chain connects TRBV5-5 to TRBJ2-1, with TRBD2 matching 10 bases. CDR1 and CDR2 from the germline V gene are SGHKS and YYEKEE (reference sequence). After removal of 4 bases from V and 9 bases from J, the junction contained 10 bases not matched to a gene. The CDR3 extends over 15 amino acids. CDR3 sequence reads: CASSPRGSGRVEQFF. The DNA for the CDR3 is TGTGCCAGCAGCCCTAGGGGAAGCGGGAGGGTTGAGCAGTTCTTC.

This clone was counted a few times. V gene TRBV5-5 combines with J gene TRBJ2-5; D may be TRBD1 (6 bases). The germline V gene has CDR1 SGHKS and CDR2 YYEKEE (reference sequence). The CDR3 totals 17 residues. V lost 0 bases, J lost 1 base, and 16 bases lay in between. The CDR3 DNA reads TGTGCCAGCAGCTTGGCGGCGCAGGGGTCCCCCCAAGAGACCCAGTACTTC. As protein: CASSLAAQGSPQETQYF.

This clone was recorded only once. The chain joins TRBV5-1 to TRBJ2-2; 8 bases map to TRBD1. Trimming at V came to 0 bases and at J to 3 bases, leaving 7 bases not matched to a gene. The CDR3 loop spans 17 amino acids. Germline V gene lookup returns CDR1 SGHRS and CDR2 YFSETQ. The CDR3 spells CASSLVNRGSYTGELFF. The DNA of the CDR3 is TGCGCCAGCAGCTTGGTGAACAGGGGGTCATACACCGGGGAGCTGTTTTTT.

Only a few counts were recorded for this clone. The rearrangement joins TRBV29-1 to TRBJ2-2; D gene unclear. The CDR3 consists of 14 residues. The germline CDR1 and CDR2 sequences are SQVTM and ANQGSEA. The V end was cut by 3 bases, the J end by 0 bases, with 8 bases between. The CDR3 is CSVEQNANTGELFF. In nucleotides, the CDR3 is TGCAGCGTTGAGCAGAACGCGAACACCGGGGAGCTGTTTTTT.

The V gene is TRBV9, the J gene TRBJ2-3; 13 bases agree with TRBD2. Germline loops: CDR1 SGDLS, CDR2 YYNGEE. This CDR3 is 16 amino acids long. The junction had 3 bases not matched to a gene; V was cut back by 3 bases and J by 2 bases. As DNA, the CDR3 is TGTGCCAGCAGCGGTGGGACTAGCGGGGTCACAGATACGCAGTATTTT. Its protein is CASSGGTSGVTDTQYF.

The chain joins TRBV7-6 to TRBJ2-5; 15 nucleotides match TRBD2. The junction had 9 bases not matched to a gene; V was cut back by 5 bases and J by 5 bases. This CDR3 has 17 amino acids. From germline, CDR1 is SGHVS and CDR2 FNYEAQ. The CDR3 is CASSAPGLAGGRETQYF. CDR3 coding DNA: TGTGCCAGCAGCGCCCCGGGACTAGCGGGGGGAAGGGAGACCCAGTACTTC. Filled out from reference TRBV7-6 and TRBJ2-5, the complete variable domain reads GAGVSQSPRYKVTKRGQDVALRCDPISGHVSLYWYRQALGQGPEFLTYFNYEAQQDKSGLPNDRFSAERPEGSISTLTIQRTEQRDSAMYRCASSAPGLAGGRETQYFGPGTRLLVL.

This clone was found once. The V gene is TRBV19, the J gene TRBJ1-2; D is unresolved. The V end lost 2 bases, the J end lost 6 bases, and 13 bases lay between the germline ends. Germline V gene sequence: CDR1 LNHDA, CDR2 SQIVND (reference sequence). This CDR3 region has 14 residues. The CDR3 protein is CASSITRVQNGYTF. As DNA, the CDR3 is TGTGCCAGTAGTATAACTAGGGTACAGAATGGCTACACCTTC.

The chain carries TRBV5-6 and TRBJ1-5, with D tentatively TRBD1 (6 bases). Trimming left V 2 bases short and J 0 bases short, with 12 bases between. The length of the CDR3 is 16 residues. CDR1 and CDR2 from the germline V gene are SGHDT and YYEEEE. The CDR3 region is CASSFGSGHSNQPQHF. DNA for the CDR3: TGTGCCAGCAGCTTCGGATCGGGACATAGCAATCAGCCCCAGCATTTT.

In this sample, this clone turned up once. The CDR3: CASSQVVQGSYEQYF. Written as DNA, the CDR3 is TGCGCCAGCAGCCAAGTAGTTCAGGGGTCCTACGAGCAGTACTTC. This chain connects TRBV4-3 to TRBJ2-7; TRBD1 might be the D (6 bases). V was trimmed by 1 base and J by 1 base, leaving 11 bases between them. The CDR3 has 15 residues. Germline CDR1 is LGHNA and CDR2 is YSLEER.

V and J are TRBV19 and TRBJ2-7, with a tentative D call TRBD2 (5 bases). Germline CDR1 is LNHDA and CDR2 is SQIVND (reference sequence). The CDR3 is made up of 15 amino acids. Trimming stripped 3 bases from V and 3 bases from J, with 15 bases between. The chain's CDR3 is CASSIYAGVDYEQYF. In nucleotides, the CDR3 is TGTGCCAGTAGTATTTATGCCGGGGTCGACTACGAGCAGTACTTC.

The chain uses TRBV6-2 or TRBV6-3 and TRBJ1-5; 9 bases fit TRBD1. The J segment lost 7 bases and the V segment lost 2 bases, leaving 6 bases of the junction unmatched. The CDR3 loop spans 15 amino acids. Germline assignment: CDR1 MNHEY and CDR2 SVGEGT. The chain's CDR3 is CASSYPDRGDQPQHF. In DNA, the CDR3 is TGTGCCAGCAGTTACCCCGACAGGGGGGACCAGCCCCAGCATTTT.